One and the same sample provided the 27 T cell receptor beta chains below, sequenced in a study of OX40 agonist ivuxolimab in advanced cancers. Repertoires were generated with immunoSEQ multiplex PCR, while TCRdb's copy carries only in-frame clones and drops some. The top ten hold 0.76% of the sample, which has some 81,000 clones, 83% seen once. The sample consisted of CD4+ or CD8+ T cells sorted from blood, taken in a trial of the OX40 agonist ivuxolimab. The receptor source for this set is an adult with an advanced solid tumor such as melanoma, head and neck, liver or kidney cancer.

This clone showed up just a few times. The gene calls are TRBV5-1 and TRBJ1-2, with 10 bases matching TRBD1. The CDR3 runs to 13 residues. Trimming at V came to 3 bases and at J to 8 bases, leaving 4 bases not matched to a gene. The germline V gene encodes CDR1 SGHRS and CDR2 YFSETQ. CDR3 sequence reads: CASSWGQGTGYTF. As DNA, the CDR3 is TGCGCCAGCAGCTGGGGACAGGGGACGGGCTACACCTTC.

The chain carries TRBV19 and TRBJ1-4, with D possibly being TRBD1 (5 bases). The CDR3 spans 13 residues. CDR1 is LNHDA, CDR2 SQIVND, per germline (reference sequence). With 7 bases removed from V and 5 bases from J, the gap between germline ends came to 11 bases. CDR3 amino acids: CASNGRANEKLFF. The DNA for the CDR3 is TGTGCCAGTAACGGCAGGGCAAATGAAAAACTGTTTTTT. Looking up the rest from reference TRBV19 and TRBJ1-4 gives the full variable domain: DGGITQSPKYLFRKEGQNVTLSCEQNLNHDAMYWYRQDPGQGLRLIYYSQIVNDFQKGDIAEGYSVSREKKESFPLTVTSAQKNPTAFYLCASNGRANEKLFFGSGTQLSVL.

V is TRBV11-3 and J is TRBJ1-4; D unresolved. CDR1 is SGHNT, CDR2 YENEEA, per germline. This CDR3 has 14 amino acids. V was cut by 5 bases and J by 4 bases, with 11 bases left in between. DNA of the CDR3: TGTGCCAGCAGCAAACAAGGGTATAATGAAAAACTGTTTTTT. This translates into CASSKQGYNEKLFF.

This chain uses TRBV30 with TRBJ2-7; D is uncertain. V shed 0 bases and J shed 0 bases, with 12 bases lying between them. CDR3 length equals 15 residues. CDR1 GTSNPN and CDR2 SVGIG come from the germline V gene (reference sequence). As DNA, the CDR3 is TGTGCCTGGAGTGTCTCTACCATCAGCTCCTACGAGCAGTACTTC. As protein: CAWSVSTISSYEQYF.

CDR3 protein: CASRPRPGEGVYNEQFF. CDR3 DNA: TGTGCCAGCAGGCCTAGACCTGGCGAAGGGGTGTACAATGAGCAGTTCTTC. The chain is built from TRBV14 and TRBJ2-1; TRBD1 might be the D (5 bases). V lost 6 bases and J lost 4, with 22 bases in between. Germline values: CDR1 SGHDN, CDR2 FVKESK. This CDR3 comprises 17 residues.

Turning to this clone: At one end the junction does not follow the germline gene, possibly because of a read error. For the CDR3, the DNA is TGTGCTAGCAGCTTAGGCCGTTTTGGAACCGGGGAGCTGTTTTTT. It yields the protein CASSLGRFGTGELFF. The chain recombines TRBV7-7 with TRBJ2-2, with D unclear. The CDR3 extends over 15 amino acids. The V gene's germline CDR1 is SSHAT and CDR2 FNYEAQ (reference sequence).

The CDR3, as DNA: TGTGCCAGCAGTTACGGGGGGGCCTACAATGAGCAGTTCTTC. It specifies CASSYGGAYNEQFF. The chain employs TRBV6-5 and TRBJ2-1; 7 bases line up with TRBD2. With V trimmed by 2 bases and J by 2 bases, 0 bases remained unmatched. The germline V gene encodes CDR1 MNHEY and CDR2 SVGAGI. CDR3 length equals 14 residues.

The V and J genes are TRBV5-1 and TRBJ2-1; TRBD1 agrees at 10 bases. CDR1 and CDR2 from the germline V gene are SGHRS and YFSETQ. V shed 10 bases, J shed 9 bases, and the junction held 7 bases outside the gene matches. The CDR3 spans 12 residues. As DNA, the CDR3 is TGCGCCGGTGGACAGGGGGACGGTGAGCAGTTCTTC. It encodes CAGGQGDGEQFF. Variable domain in full (rest from reference TRBV5-1 and TRBJ2-1): KAGVTQTPRYLIKTRGQQVTLSCSPISGHRSVSWYQQTPGQGLQFLFEYFSETQRNKGNFPGRFSGRQFSNSRSEMNVSTLELGDSALYLCAGGQGDGEQFFGPGTRLTVL.

The chain combines TRBV5-6 with TRBJ1-1, with D uncertain. V was trimmed by 5 bases and J by 1 base, leaving 9 bases between them. This CDR3 comprises 13 residues. CDR1 SGHDT and CDR2 YYEEEE come from the germline V gene. Here the CDR3 reads CASRRRGNTEAFF. The CDR3 region has the DNA TGTGCCAGCAGACGTCGGGGGAACACTGAAGCTTTCTTT.

This chain connects TRBV29-1 to TRBJ1-3; D is uncertain. V dropped 5 bases and J dropped 0 bases, with 14 bases sitting between them. Germline loops: CDR1 SQVTM, CDR2 ANQGSEA. This CDR3 has 15 amino acids. The CDR3 DNA follows: TGCAGCGTTACGAGTCGCCCCGGCTCTGGAAACACCATATATTTT. This sequence encodes CSVTSRPGSGNTIYF.

CDR3 nucleotides: TGTGCCAGCAGCCAATCGGGGGGTGGCGAGCAGTTCTTC. Protein sequence: CASSQSGGGEQFF. The V call is TRBV16, the J call TRBJ2-1; a weak D match, TRBD2 (6 bases). V lost 0 bases and J lost 10, with 10 bases in between. CDR1 and CDR2 from the germline V gene are KGHSY and FQNENV. The CDR3 is 13 residues long.

Written as DNA, the CDR3 is TGTGCCAGCAGCTTAGTTTGGACAGATGAAAAACTGTTTTTT. Translation gives CASSLVWTDEKLFF. The chain couples TRBV7-9 to TRBJ1-4; possibly TRBD1 for D (6 bases). CDR1 and CDR2 (germline): SEHNR, FQNEAQ (reference sequence). V shed 1 base and J shed 6 bases, with 9 bases lying between them. The CDR3 sequence is 14 residues long.

This chain links TRBV30 with TRBJ1-2; D gene ambiguous. The germline gives CDR1 GTSNPN, CDR2 SVGIG (reference sequence). The V gene lost 0 bases and the J gene lost 4 bases, with 12 bases spanning the gap. The length of the CDR3 is 14 residues. The CDR3 sequence: CAWSVSRRSYGYTF. The CDR3 region has the DNA TGTGCCTGGAGTGTAAGCAGGCGATCCTATGGCTACACCTTC.

The V call is TRBV11-2, the J call TRBJ2-2, with D tentatively TRBD1 or TRBD2 (6 bases each). Germline V gene lookup returns CDR1 SGHAT and CDR2 FQNNGV. Between the trimmed V and J ends, which lost 5 bases and 5 bases, there was a span of 21 bases. This CDR3 has 17 residues. CDR3 in amino acids: CASSPSGGGPWTGELFF. In DNA, the CDR3 is TGTGCCAGCAGCCCGTCCGGAGGGGGGCCCTGGACCGGGGAGCTGTTTTTT.

The chain has TRBV6-6 and TRBJ1-4, with 7 nucleotides matching TRBD1. Germline trimming cut 5 bases from V and 11 bases from J; bases unmatched to any gene: 2. This CDR3 region has 11 residues. Germline V gives CDR1 MNHNY, CDR2 SVGAGI (reference sequence). The CDR3 reads CASSDRDKLFF. CDR3 nucleotides: TGTGCCAGCAGTGACAGGGATAAACTGTTTTTT.

The chain uses TRBV19 and TRBJ2-3; no clear D. The CDR3 runs to 15 residues. Germline values: CDR1 LNHDA, CDR2 SQIVND (reference sequence). The ends were cut back, 6 bases at V and 4 bases at J, with 17 bases in the middle. CDR3 amino acids: CASRDQFYEADTQYF. DNA of the CDR3: TGTGCCAGTAGAGATCAGTTTTACGAGGCAGATACGCAGTATTTT.

This clone was counted a few times. J is TRBJ1-1 and V is TRBV28, with 7 bases fitting TRBD1. This CDR3 is 14 amino acids long. Germline lookup yields CDR1 MDHEN and CDR2 SYDVKM. With V trimmed by 4 bases and J by 2 bases, 4 bases remained unmatched. This chain's CDR3 is CASSWDRANTEAFF. CDR3 DNA: TGTGCCAGCAGTTGGGACAGAGCTAACACTGAAGCTTTCTTT.

This chain joins TRBV7-2 and TRBJ1-2; D is uncertain. V was trimmed by 1 base and J by 3 bases, leaving 6 bases between them. This CDR3 has 13 amino acids. In germline, CDR1 is SGHTA, CDR2 FQGNSA. The DNA for the CDR3 is TGTGCCAGCAGCTTAGACACGCACTATGGCTACACCTTC. Protein: CASSLDTHYGYTF.

This clone was observed once. The chain links TRBV29-1 to TRBJ2-1; the match to TRBD1 covers 8 bases. CDR3 length: 13 amino acids. J lost 5 bases, V lost 7 bases, and 7 bases had no gene match. CDR1 SQVTM and CDR2 ANQGSEA come from the germline V gene. This chain's CDR3 is CSAGTGIHNEQFF. CDR3 DNA: TGCAGCGCCGGGACAGGTATTCACAATGAGCAGTTCTTC.

This clone was recorded once. CDR3 residues: CASSFKQGYSYEQYF. The CDR3 bases are TGTGCCAGCAGCTTCAAACAGGGGTACTCCTACGAGCAGTACTTC. This chain links TRBV5-4 with TRBJ2-7, with 7 positions matching TRBD1. V lost 2 bases, J lost 0 bases, and 5 bases stayed unmatched. The germline V gene has CDR1 SGHNT and CDR2 YYREEE (reference sequence). The CDR3 runs to 15 residues.

The V call is TRBV6-5, the J call TRBJ2-1; no reliable D call. Looked up from germline, CDR1 is MNHEY and CDR2 is SVGAGI. V was shortened by 6 bases and J by 4 bases, with 10 bases between the two germline ends. CDR3 length: 13 amino acids. CDR3 residues: CASREQQYNEQFF. DNA of the CDR3: TGTGCCAGCAGGGAACAGCAATACAATGAGCAGTTCTTC.

This clone was picked up a small number of times. The V gene is TRBV20-1, the J gene TRBJ1-1, with unresolved D. CDR1 and CDR2 (germline): DFQATT, SNEGSKA (reference sequence). This CDR3 has 10 amino acids. The V gene lost 5 bases and the J gene lost 4 bases, with 5 bases spanning the gap. The DNA of the CDR3 is TGCAGTGCTGCTACCACTGAAGCTTTCTTT. Its translation is CSAATTEAFF.

The chain recombines TRBV4-1 with TRBJ2-5; possibly TRBD2 for D (7 bases). Judging by the DNA end, TRBJ2-7 fits better; the J call may be wrong. The CDR3 runs 16 residues. The germline V gene encodes CDR1 MGHRA and CDR2 YSYEKL. CDR3 bases: TGCGCCAGCAGCCAGGCCTGGGGGGGCAGTTCCTACGAGCAGTACTTC. Its translation: CASSQAWGGSSYEQYF.

This clone has a single count. The chain employs TRBV7-3 and TRBJ2-1; no clear D. V lost 5 bases and J 6 bases, leaving 11 bases between the germline ends. The germline CDR1 and CDR2 sequences are SGHTA and FQGTGA. The CDR3 has 13 amino acids. This CDR3 is CASSDRTGNEQFF. CDR3 nucleotides: TGTGCCAGCAGCGATAGGACGGGCAATGAGCAGTTCTTC.

This chain links TRBV11-1 with TRBJ2-7; D might be TRBD1 (6 bases). This CDR3 contains 12 residues. Trimming removed 8 bases from V and 7 bases from J, with 15 bases in between. Germline CDR1 is SGHAT and CDR2 is FQDESV (reference sequence). The CDR3 DNA sequence: TGTGCCAGCGGAAGGGGGTCGGGGGAGCAGTACTTC. Residues: CASGRGSGEQYF.

This clone appeared a single time. The V gene is TRBV5-1, the J gene TRBJ2-5; TRBD1 agrees at 7 bases. Germline assignment: CDR1 SGHRS and CDR2 YFSETQ. Unmatched junction bases numbered 7, after V lost 3 bases and J lost 5 bases. This CDR3 is 14 amino acids long. The CDR3 DNA is TGCGCCAGCAGCTCGGGACAGAGAGGGGAGACCCAGTACTTC. Its translation: CASSSGQRGETQYF.

The chain recombines TRBV19 with TRBJ2-7; TRBD2 matches at 9 bases. The germline gives CDR1 LNHDA, CDR2 SQIVND (reference sequence). The trim removed 7 bases at V and 9 bases at J, leaving 16 bases unmatched. CDR3 length: 15 residues. As DNA, the CDR3 is TGTGCCAGTACCCCCCGGATGGGTAGCGGGAGAGGGCAGTACTTC. Amino acids: CASTPRMGSGRGQYF.